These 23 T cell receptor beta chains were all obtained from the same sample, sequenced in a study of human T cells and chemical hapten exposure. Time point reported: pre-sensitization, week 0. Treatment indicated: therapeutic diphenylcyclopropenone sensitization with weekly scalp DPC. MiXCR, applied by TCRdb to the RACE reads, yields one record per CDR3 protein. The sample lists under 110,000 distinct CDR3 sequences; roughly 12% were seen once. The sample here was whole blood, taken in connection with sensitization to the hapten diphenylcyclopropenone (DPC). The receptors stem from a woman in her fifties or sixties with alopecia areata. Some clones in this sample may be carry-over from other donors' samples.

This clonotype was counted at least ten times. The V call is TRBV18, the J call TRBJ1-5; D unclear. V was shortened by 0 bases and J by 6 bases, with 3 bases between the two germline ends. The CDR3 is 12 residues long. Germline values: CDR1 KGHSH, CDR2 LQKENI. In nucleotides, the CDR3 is TGTGCCAGCTCACCACCCGGTCAGCCCCAGCATTTT. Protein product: CASSPPGQPQHF.

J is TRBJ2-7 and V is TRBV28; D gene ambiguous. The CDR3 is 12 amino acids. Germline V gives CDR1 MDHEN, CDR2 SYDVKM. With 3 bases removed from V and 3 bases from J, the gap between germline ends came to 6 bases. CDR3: CASSLADYEQYF. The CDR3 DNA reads TGTGCCAGCAGTTTGGCTGACTACGAGCAGTACTTC.

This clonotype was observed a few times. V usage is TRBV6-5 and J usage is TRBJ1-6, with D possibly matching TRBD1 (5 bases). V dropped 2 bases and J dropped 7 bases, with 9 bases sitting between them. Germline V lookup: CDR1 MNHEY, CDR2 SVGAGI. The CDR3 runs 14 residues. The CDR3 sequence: CASSYRQGNSPLHF. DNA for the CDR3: TGTGCCAGCAGTTACCGTCAGGGAAATTCACCCCTCCACTTT.

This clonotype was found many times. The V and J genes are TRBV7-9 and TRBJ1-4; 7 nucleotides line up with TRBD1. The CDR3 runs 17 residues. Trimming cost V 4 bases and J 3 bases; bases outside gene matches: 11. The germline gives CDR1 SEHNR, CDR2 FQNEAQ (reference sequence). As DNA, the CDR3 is TGTGCCAGCAGCTCCACAGGGGCCATTCAGGCTAATGAAAAACTGTTTTTT. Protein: CASSSTGAIQANEKLFF.

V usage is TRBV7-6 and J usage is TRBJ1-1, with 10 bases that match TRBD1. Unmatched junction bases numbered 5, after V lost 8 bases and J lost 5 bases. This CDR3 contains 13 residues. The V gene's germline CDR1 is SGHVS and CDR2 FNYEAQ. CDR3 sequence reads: CASVRDRGTEAFF. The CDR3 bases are TGTGCCAGCGTCCGGGACAGGGGAACTGAAGCTTTCTTT.

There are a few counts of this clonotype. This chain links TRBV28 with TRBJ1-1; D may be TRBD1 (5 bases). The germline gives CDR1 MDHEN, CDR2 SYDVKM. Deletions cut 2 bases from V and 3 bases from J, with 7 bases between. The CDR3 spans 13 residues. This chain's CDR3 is CASSLQQDTEAFF. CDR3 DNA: TGTGCCAGCAGTTTACAACAGGACACTGAAGCTTTCTTT. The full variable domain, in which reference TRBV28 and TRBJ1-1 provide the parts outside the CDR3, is DVKVTQSSRYLVKRTGEKVFLECVQDMDHENMFWYRQDPGLGLRLIYFSYDVKMKEKGDIPEGYSVSREKKERFSLILESASTNQTSMYLCASSLQQDTEAFFGQGTRLTVV.

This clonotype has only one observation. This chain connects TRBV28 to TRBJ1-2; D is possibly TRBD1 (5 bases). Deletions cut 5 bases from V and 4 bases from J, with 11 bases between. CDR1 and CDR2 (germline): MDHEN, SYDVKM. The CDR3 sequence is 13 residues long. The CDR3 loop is CASSAREPYGYTF. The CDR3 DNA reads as TGTGCCAGCAGTGCCAGGGAGCCCTATGGCTACACCTTC.

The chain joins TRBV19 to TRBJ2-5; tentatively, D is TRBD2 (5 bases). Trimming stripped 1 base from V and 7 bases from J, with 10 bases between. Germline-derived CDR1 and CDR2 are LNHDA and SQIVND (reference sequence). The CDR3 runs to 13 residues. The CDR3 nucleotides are TGTGCCAGTAGTATAGGGGAGTCGGGGACCCAGTACTTC. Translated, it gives CASSIGESGTQYF. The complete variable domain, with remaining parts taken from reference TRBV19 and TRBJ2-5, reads DGGITQSPKYLFRKEGQNVTLSCEQNLNHDAMYWYRQDPGQGLRLIYYSQIVNDFQKGDIAEGYSVSREKKESFPLTVTSAQKNPTAFYLCASSIGESGTQYFGPGTRLLVL.

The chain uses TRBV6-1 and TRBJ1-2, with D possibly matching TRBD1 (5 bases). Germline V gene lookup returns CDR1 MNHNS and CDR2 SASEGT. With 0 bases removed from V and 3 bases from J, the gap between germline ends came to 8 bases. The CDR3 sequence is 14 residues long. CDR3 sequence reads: CASSEAGDYYGYTF. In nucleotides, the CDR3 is TGTGCCAGCAGTGAAGCGGGGGATTACTATGGCTACACCTTC.

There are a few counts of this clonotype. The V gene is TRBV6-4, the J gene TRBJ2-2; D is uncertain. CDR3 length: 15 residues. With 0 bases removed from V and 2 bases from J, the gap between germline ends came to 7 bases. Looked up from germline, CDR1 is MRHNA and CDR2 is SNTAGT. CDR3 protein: CASSDSRSNTGELFF. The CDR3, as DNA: TGTGCCAGCAGTGACTCCCGATCAAACACCGGGGAGCTGTTTTTT.

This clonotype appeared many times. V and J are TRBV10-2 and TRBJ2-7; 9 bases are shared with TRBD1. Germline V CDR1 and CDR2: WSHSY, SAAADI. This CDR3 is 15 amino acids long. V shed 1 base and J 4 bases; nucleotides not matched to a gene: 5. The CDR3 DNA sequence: TGCGCCAGCAGTGAGTGGGGGACAGGGCTGTACGAGCAGTACTTC. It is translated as CASSEWGTGLYEQYF.

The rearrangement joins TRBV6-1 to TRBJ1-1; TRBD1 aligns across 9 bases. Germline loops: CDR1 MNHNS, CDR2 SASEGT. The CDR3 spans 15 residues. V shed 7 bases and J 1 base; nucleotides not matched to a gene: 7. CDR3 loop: CASTLGTGRNTEAFF. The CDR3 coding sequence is TGTGCCAGCACCCTAGGGACAGGGCGGAACACTGAAGCTTTCTTT.

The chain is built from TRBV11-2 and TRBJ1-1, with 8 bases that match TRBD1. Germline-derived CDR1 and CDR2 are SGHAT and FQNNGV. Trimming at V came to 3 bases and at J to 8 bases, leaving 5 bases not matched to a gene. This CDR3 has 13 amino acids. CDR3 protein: CASSFGQGGEAFF. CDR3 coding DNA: TGTGCCAGCAGCTTTGGACAGGGCGGAGAAGCTTTCTTT.

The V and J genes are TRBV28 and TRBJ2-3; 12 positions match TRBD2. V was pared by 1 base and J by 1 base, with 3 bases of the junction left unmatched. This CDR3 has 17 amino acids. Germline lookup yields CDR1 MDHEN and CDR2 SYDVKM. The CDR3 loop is CASSLLRLAGGTDTQYF. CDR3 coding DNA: TGTGCCAGCAGTTTATTAAGACTAGCGGGAGGCACAGATACGCAGTATTTT.

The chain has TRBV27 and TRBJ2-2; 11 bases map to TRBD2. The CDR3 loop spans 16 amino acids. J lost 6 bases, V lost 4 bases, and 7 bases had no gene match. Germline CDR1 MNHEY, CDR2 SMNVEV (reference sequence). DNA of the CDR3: TGTGCCAGCAGTTCGGGGAGTAGCGGGAGGGCCGGGGAGCTGTTTTTT. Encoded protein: CASSSGSSGRAGELFF.

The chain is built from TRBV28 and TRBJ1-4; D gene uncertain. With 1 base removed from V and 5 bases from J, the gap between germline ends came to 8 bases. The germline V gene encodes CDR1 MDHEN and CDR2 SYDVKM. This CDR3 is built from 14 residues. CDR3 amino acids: CASSLSEANEKLFF. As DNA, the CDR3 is TGTGCCAGCAGTTTATCAGAAGCGAATGAAAAACTGTTTTTT.

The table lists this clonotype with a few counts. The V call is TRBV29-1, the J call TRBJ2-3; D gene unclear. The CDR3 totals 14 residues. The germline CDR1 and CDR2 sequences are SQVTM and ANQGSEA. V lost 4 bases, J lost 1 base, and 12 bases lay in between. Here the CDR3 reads CSVGGPQGTDTQYF. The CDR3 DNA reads TGCAGCGTTGGAGGTCCCCAGGGCACAGATACGCAGTATTTT.

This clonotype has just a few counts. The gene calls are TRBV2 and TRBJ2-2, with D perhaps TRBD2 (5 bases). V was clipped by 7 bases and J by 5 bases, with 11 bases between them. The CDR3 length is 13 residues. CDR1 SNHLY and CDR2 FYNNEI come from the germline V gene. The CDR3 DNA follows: TGTGCCAGCAAATACCAGCGGACCGGGGAGCTGTTTTTT. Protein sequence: CASKYQRTGELFF.

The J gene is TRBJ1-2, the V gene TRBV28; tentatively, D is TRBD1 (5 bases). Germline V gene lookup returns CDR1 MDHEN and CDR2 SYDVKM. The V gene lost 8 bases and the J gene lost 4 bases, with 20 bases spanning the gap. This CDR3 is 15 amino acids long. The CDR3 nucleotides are TGTGCCAGCCACACAGCGCAGGGACCAGCCTATGGCTACACCTTC. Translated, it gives CASHTAQGPAYGYTF.

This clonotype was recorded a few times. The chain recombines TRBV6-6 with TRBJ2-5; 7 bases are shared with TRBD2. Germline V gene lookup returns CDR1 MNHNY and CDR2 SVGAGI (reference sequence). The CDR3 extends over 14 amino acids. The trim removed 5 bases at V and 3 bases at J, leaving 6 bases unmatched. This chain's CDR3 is CASSQSGMEETQYF. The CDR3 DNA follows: TGTGCCAGCAGTCAGAGCGGGATGGAAGAGACCCAGTACTTC.

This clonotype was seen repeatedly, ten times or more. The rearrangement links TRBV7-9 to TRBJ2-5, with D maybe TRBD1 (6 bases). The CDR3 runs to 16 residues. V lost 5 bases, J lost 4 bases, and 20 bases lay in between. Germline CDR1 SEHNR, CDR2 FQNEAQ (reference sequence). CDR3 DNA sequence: TGTGCCAGCAGCGGGGGTCCGGCAGGGGCACGAGAGACCCAGTACTTC. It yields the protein CASSGGPAGARETQYF.

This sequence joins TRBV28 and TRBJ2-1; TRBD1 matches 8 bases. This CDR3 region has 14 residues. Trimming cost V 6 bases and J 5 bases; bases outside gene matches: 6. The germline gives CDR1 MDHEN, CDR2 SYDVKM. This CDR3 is CASRWDRPNNEQFF. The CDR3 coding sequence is TGTGCCAGCAGGTGGGACAGGCCCAACAATGAGCAGTTCTTC.

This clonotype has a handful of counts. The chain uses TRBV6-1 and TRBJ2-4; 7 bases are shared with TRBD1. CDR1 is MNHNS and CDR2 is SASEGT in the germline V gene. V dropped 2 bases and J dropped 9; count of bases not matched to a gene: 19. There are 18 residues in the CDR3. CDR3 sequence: CASSEPILRQGDGSIQYF. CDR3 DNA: TGTGCCAGCAGTGAACCAATTCTCCGACAGGGCGACGGTTCCATTCAGTACTTC.